Shown below are 3 T cell receptor beta chains from a single sample sequenced in a study of shared clonotypes between healthy human individuals. The repertoire was sequenced with immunoSEQ multiplex PCR; TCRdb's copy has only in-frame clones and lacks some. The data contain hundreds of thousands of clones, approximately 95% of them singletons. The sequencing input was naive CD4+ T cells sorted from blood. The subset here: CD45RA+ positively selected. Every receptor here comes from a woman aged 30 to 39 in good health.

The chain uses TRBV2 and TRBJ2-1; a weak D match, TRBD2 (6 bases). V lost 6 bases and J lost 4, with 10 bases in between. CDR1 is SNHLY and CDR2 is FYNNEI in the germline V gene. This CDR3 contains 13 residues. The CDR3 nucleotides read TGTGCCAGCAGGCCTGGACTATACAATGAGCAGTTCTTC. The encoded protein is CASRPGLYNEQFF.

This clone was detected once. The V gene is TRBV20-1, the J gene TRBJ2-7; D is uncertain. Trimming cost V 7 bases and J 6 bases, with 13 bases left between them. Germline V gene data show CDR1 as DFQATT and CDR2 as SNEGSKA (reference sequence). The CDR3 spans 11 residues. CDR3 nucleotides: TGCAGTGGTGTGAATTGGGGCGAGCAGTACTTC. Its translation: CSGVNWGEQYF.

The chain is built from TRBV2 and TRBJ2-5; a weak D match, TRBD2 (6 bases). The J call may be incorrect, as the DNA end agrees better with TRBJ2-7. Germline assignment: CDR1 SNHLY and CDR2 FYNNEI. The CDR3 runs to 15 residues. The CDR3, as DNA: TGTGCCAGCAGTGAAATCGTTAGCGGCTCCTACGAGCAGTACTTC. The encoded protein is CASSEIVSGSYEQYF.